This is a list of T cell receptor beta chains from one sample in a study of T cell responses to AZD1222 COVID-19 vaccine. Sequencing was performed with immunoSEQ multiplex PCR; in TCRdb, only in-frame clones are kept and a portion is missing. Of about 110,000 clones in the sample, approximately 87% were seen once. The source was peripheral blood, collected on day 0 of AZD1222 vaccination. These TCRs come from an adult in good health. CDR3s include the opening cysteine and the closing phenylalanine or tryptophan. Each record gives: V gene, J gene, D gene, clone size, CDR3 DNA, CDR3 protein. The D gene is left open where the match is weak. Clone size is stated in some rows and not others, as once, few, many or a class when expanded.

v_call: TRBV5-4; j_call: TRBJ1-1; d_call: TRBD1; clone_size: -; cdr3_nt: TGTGCCAGCAGCCGATCCCGGGACAGGGTCAATTACACTGAAGCTTTCTTT; cdr3_aa: CASSRSRDRVNYTEAFF
v_call: TRBV9; j_call: TRBJ2-1; d_call: TRBD2; clone_size: -; cdr3_nt: TGTGCCAGCAGCGCATTGGGACTAGCGGGCGACAATGAGCAGTTCTTC; cdr3_aa: CASSALGLAGDNEQFF
v_call: TRBV7-2; j_call: TRBJ2-1; d_call: -; clone_size: -; cdr3_nt: TGTGCCAGCAGCCAGCGGCGGCCCGTTGGAGCCAATGAGCAGTTCTTC; cdr3_aa: CASSQRRPVGANEQFF
v_call: TRBV2; j_call: TRBJ1-2; d_call: -; clone_size: -; cdr3_nt: TGTGCCACCCGGGAGGGGGTTGTCGATGGCTACACCTTC; cdr3_aa: CATREGVVDGYTF
v_call: TRBV29-1; j_call: TRBJ1-2; d_call: -; clone_size: once; cdr3_nt: TGCAGCGCGCACAAAGGGGACACGGTTAATGGCTACACCTTC; cdr3_aa: CSAHKGDTVNGYTF
v_call: TRBV5-4; j_call: TRBJ2-7; d_call: -; clone_size: -; cdr3_nt: TGTGCCAGCAGCTTGGGGGAGTGGGGGGTCGAGCAGTACTTC; cdr3_aa: CASSLGEWGVEQYF
v_call: TRBV28; j_call: TRBJ2-6; d_call: -; clone_size: -; cdr3_nt: TGTGCCAGCAGCACTTCGGGACTGGATAGCTCTGGGGCCAACGTCCTGACTTTC; cdr3_aa: CASSTSGLDSSGANVLTF
v_call: TRBV7-9; j_call: TRBJ1-2; d_call: TRBD1; clone_size: -; cdr3_nt: TGTGCCAGCAGCTTAGGGGCAGGGGGCTACTATGGCTACACCTTC; cdr3_aa: CASSLGAGGYYGYTF
v_call: TRBV18; j_call: TRBJ1-3; d_call: -; clone_size: -; cdr3_nt: TGTGCCAGCTCACCTGGGTTCGGCTCTGGAAACACCATATATTTT; cdr3_aa: CASSPGFGSGNTIYF
v_call: TRBV13; j_call: TRBJ1-1; d_call: -; clone_size: -; cdr3_nt: TGTGCCAGCAGCCGAGCGGGCCGACGTGAAGCTTTCTTT; cdr3_aa: CASSRAGRREAFF
v_call: TRBV19; j_call: TRBJ1-4; d_call: -; clone_size: -; cdr3_nt: TGTGCCAGTAGGACGGCGAATAATGAAAAACTGTTTTTT; cdr3_aa: CASRTANNEKLFF
v_call: TRBV2; j_call: TRBJ1-4; d_call: TRBD1; clone_size: -; cdr3_nt: TGTGCCAGCAGTGCTATGGGACAGGGACTTGTGGGTGAAAAACTGTTTTTT; cdr3_aa: CASSAMGQGLVGEKLFF
v_call: TRBV11-3; j_call: TRBJ2-1; d_call: TRBD2; clone_size: -; cdr3_nt: TGTGCCAGCAGCTACTCGGGGAGGGCCAGTGAGCAGTTCTTC; cdr3_aa: CASSYSGRASEQFF
v_call: TRBV27; j_call: TRBJ1-3; d_call: -; clone_size: -; cdr3_nt: TGTGCCAGCAGTCCCAGACGGTCCTCTGGAAACACCATATATTTT; cdr3_aa: CASSPRRSSGNTIYF
v_call: TRBV7-2; j_call: TRBJ2-3; d_call: TRBD1; clone_size: -; cdr3_nt: TGTGCCAGCAGCGCCCGGGACAGAGCCACAGATACGCAGTATTTT; cdr3_aa: CASSARDRATDTQYF
v_call: TRBV11-2; j_call: TRBJ1-3; d_call: TRBD1; clone_size: -; cdr3_nt: TGTGCCAGCAGCCAGGGGGCTGGAAACACCATATATTTT; cdr3_aa: CASSQGAGNTIYF
v_call: TRBV7-8; j_call: TRBJ2-7; d_call: -; clone_size: once; cdr3_nt: TGTGCCAGCAGCTTAGGGGCAGGGGCTAGAGGCTACGAGCAGTACTTC; cdr3_aa: CASSLGAGARGYEQYF
v_call: TRBV6-6; j_call: TRBJ1-6; d_call: -; clone_size: -; cdr3_nt: TGTGCCAGCAGCAATTACCTGGAGGGTTCACCCCTCCACTTT; cdr3_aa: CASSNYLEGSPLHF
v_call: TRBV7-6; j_call: TRBJ2-1; d_call: TRBD2; clone_size: once; cdr3_nt: TGTGCCAGCAGCTCTCTAGCGGGGCCCACCCAGGGCAATGAGCAGTTCTTC; cdr3_aa: CASSSLAGPTQGNEQFF
v_call: TRBV6-6; j_call: TRBJ2-2; d_call: -; clone_size: -; cdr3_nt: TGTGCCAGCAGTTACTCTTTGGTCGGGGAGCTGTTTTTT; cdr3_aa: CASSYSLVGELFF
v_call: TRBV19; j_call: TRBJ1-4; d_call: -; clone_size: -; cdr3_nt: TGTGCCAGTGAGTACCCGGGAAAACTGTTTTTT; cdr3_aa: CASEYPGKLFF
v_call: TRBV28; j_call: TRBJ2-7; d_call: TRBD2; clone_size: -; cdr3_nt: TGTGCCAGCAGCATGGGGGGGACGCTCTACGAGCAGTACTTC; cdr3_aa: CASSMGGTLYEQYF
v_call: TRBV7-9; j_call: TRBJ1-4; d_call: -; clone_size: -; cdr3_nt: TGTGCCAGCAGCCCACGGGACACGGCTGAAAAACTGTTTTTT; cdr3_aa: CASSPRDTAEKLFF
v_call: TRBV7-9; j_call: TRBJ1-3; d_call: -; clone_size: -; cdr3_nt: TGTGCCAGCAGCTTAGTCCGTAACTCTGGAAACACCATATATTTT; cdr3_aa: CASSLVRNSGNTIYF